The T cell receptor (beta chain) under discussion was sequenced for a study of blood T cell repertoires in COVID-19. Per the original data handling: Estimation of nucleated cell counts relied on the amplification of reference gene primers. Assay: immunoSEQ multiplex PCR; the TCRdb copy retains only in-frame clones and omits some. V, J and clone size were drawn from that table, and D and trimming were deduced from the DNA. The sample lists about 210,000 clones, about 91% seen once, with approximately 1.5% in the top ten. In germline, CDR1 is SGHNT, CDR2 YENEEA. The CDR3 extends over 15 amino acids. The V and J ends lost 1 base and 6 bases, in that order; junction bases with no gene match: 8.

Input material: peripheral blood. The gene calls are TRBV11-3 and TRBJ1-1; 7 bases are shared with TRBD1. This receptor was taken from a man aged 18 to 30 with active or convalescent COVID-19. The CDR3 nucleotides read TGTGCCAGCAGCTTAGGACAGGGTGATAACCCTGAAGCTTTCTTT. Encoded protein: CASSLGQGDNPEAFF.